Listed here is a single T cell receptor beta chain. Under the authors' procedure: Counts of nucleated cells, estimated from reference gene primer amplification, were obtained. The repertoire was sequenced with immunoSEQ multiplex PCR; TCRdb's copy has only in-frame clones and lacks some. That table gives V, J and clone size, and the DNA gave D and trimming. The sample lists fewer than 120,000 clones; 82% were seen once. The data stem from a study of blood T cell repertoires in COVID-19. Study information: Samples came from the United States, Italy and Spain, spanning acute and convalescent COVID-19. Sources were T cells, B-cell-depleted T cells, or PBMCs; the material itself was cDNA or gDNA.

The CDR3 runs to 14 residues. The germline V gene has CDR1 LNHDA and CDR2 SQIVND (reference sequence). Trimming stripped 7 bases from V and 7 bases from J, with 17 bases between. Material: peripheral blood. The receptor comes from a woman in her sixties or seventies with acute or convalescent COVID-19. The chain is built from TRBV19 and TRBJ1-5; maybe TRBD1 (5 bases). The CDR3 bases are TGTGCCAGTACCCTTTTACGGGGGGGGCAGCCCCAGCATTTT. This translates into CASTLLRGGQPQHF.